These 20 T cell receptor beta chains came from one sample sequenced in a study of T cell responses to AZD1222 COVID-19 vaccine. Profiling relied on immunoSEQ multiplex PCR, and the TCRdb table lists in-frame clones only, not all of them. The table lists about 88,000 clones, about 88% of them singletons. The material was peripheral blood, obtained 28 days after the second AZD1222 dose. These receptors were collected from an adult who received the AZD1222 COVID-19 vaccine.

The chain combines TRBV12-5 with TRBJ2-3; D gene unclear. Trimming cost V 3 bases and J 1 base, with 8 bases left between them. CDR3 length: 14 residues. Per the germline V gene, CDR1 is LGHNT and CDR2 is FRNRAP. CDR3 DNA sequence: TGTGCTAGTGGTTTTGCTATCCGCACAGATACGCAGTATTTT. This gives the protein CASGFAIRTDTQYF.

V is TRBV2 and J is TRBJ1-4, with D maybe TRBD1 (6 bases). This CDR3 spans 15 amino acids. Germline CDR1 is SNHLY and CDR2 is FYNNEI. The V end lost 8 bases, the J end lost 8 bases, and 21 bases lay between the germline ends. CDR3 in DNA: TGTGCCAGCCGGTCCCAAGACAGGTGGTGGGAAAAACTGTTTTTT. Its translation is CASRSQDRWWEKLFF.

J is TRBJ1-6 and V is TRBV6-5, with D tentatively TRBD1 (6 bases). The CDR3 sequence is 14 residues long. The V gene's germline CDR1 is MNHEY and CDR2 SVGAGI. V gave up 6 bases and J gave up 7 bases, with 13 bases separating them. The CDR3 bases are TGTGCCAGCAGCGGCGCAGGGGACAATTCACCCCTCCACTTT. As protein: CASSGAGDNSPLHF.

This clone appeared once. V gene TRBV7-2 combines with J gene TRBJ2-7, with 9 positions matching TRBD2. Germline CDR1 and CDR2: SGHTA and FQGNSA. V shed 1 base, J shed 3 bases, and the junction held 4 bases outside the gene matches. The CDR3 length is 15 residues. CDR3 amino acids: CASSLVAGDYYEQYF. CDR3 nucleotides: TGTGCCAGCAGCTTAGTAGCGGGGGACTACTACGAGCAGTACTTC.

V usage is TRBV27 and J usage is TRBJ2-1; TRBD2 agrees at 9 bases. Germline trimming cut 6 bases from V and 5 bases from J; bases unmatched to any gene: 14. The CDR3 covers 17 residues. Germline assignment: CDR1 MNHEY and CDR2 SMNVEV (reference sequence). The CDR3 nucleotides read TGTGCCAGCAGACTCGCTAGTAGCGGGGGCTTTAACAATGAGCAGTTCTTC. It specifies CASRLASSGGFNNEQFF.

The J gene is TRBJ2-5, the V gene TRBV18, with D tentatively TRBD1 (5 bases). The CDR3 is 16 residues long. Deletions cut 2 bases from V and 0 bases from J, with 13 bases between. Germline assignment: CDR1 KGHSH and CDR2 LQKENI. CDR3 sequence reads: CASSPTTANYQETQYF. The CDR3, as DNA: TGTGCCAGCTCACCAACGACAGCCAATTACCAAGAGACCCAGTACTTC.

The chain uses TRBV2 and TRBJ2-1, with a possible D match to TRBD2 (6 bases). Trimming took 5 bases from V and 7 from J, leaving 18 bases between them. The CDR3 totals 15 residues. Per germline, CDR1 SNHLY and CDR2 FYNNEI. For the CDR3, the DNA is TGTGCCAGCAGTAACTGGCAGAACGGAGGGAATGAGCAGTTCTTC. Amino acid sequence: CASSNWQNGGNEQFF.

V usage is TRBV3-1 (or the pseudogene TRBV3-2) and J usage is TRBJ1-1, with D maybe TRBD1 (5 bases). V was cut by 4 bases and J by 6 bases, with 12 bases left in between. Germline V gives CDR1 LGHDT, CDR2 YNNKEL (reference sequence). The CDR3 runs to 13 residues. The CDR3 DNA follows: TGTGCCAGCAGCCCCACGTGGGGCCCTGAAGCTTTCTTT. Protein product: CASSPTWGPEAFF.

The V gene is TRBV5-4, the J gene TRBJ1-2; possible D gene TRBD1, 6 bases. This CDR3 comprises 14 residues. The germline CDR1 and CDR2 sequences are SGHNT and YYREEE (reference sequence). V dropped 4 bases and J dropped 3 bases, with 13 bases sitting between them. The CDR3 DNA follows: TGTGCCAGCAGCGGTGGGGGCACATACTATGGCTACACCTTC. This sequence encodes CASSGGGTYYGYTF.

The genes are TRBV30 and TRBJ1-5; D unclear. The V end was cut by 4 bases, the J end by 4 bases, with 11 bases between. Germline lookup yields CDR1 GTSNPN and CDR2 SVGIG (reference sequence). The CDR3 runs to 13 residues. CDR3 bases: TGTGCCTGGAACCTGGGGAGGAATCAGCCCCAGCATTTT. It encodes CAWNLGRNQPQHF.

This clone was counted a single time. The rearrangement joins TRBV7-8 to TRBJ1-2; possible D gene TRBD1, 5 bases. The ends were cut back, 5 bases at V and 3 bases at J, with 13 bases in the middle. The CDR3 totals 14 residues. Germline values: CDR1 SGHVS, CDR2 FQNEAQ. The CDR3 sequence is CASSALDSDYGYTF. The CDR3 coding sequence is TGTGCCAGCAGCGCCTTAGACAGTGACTATGGCTACACCTTC.

The chain carries TRBV5-1 and TRBJ1-3; 7 nucleotides align to TRBD1. The CDR3 consists of 15 residues. The V segment lost 4 bases and the J segment 2 bases; nucleotides outside the gene matches: 6. Per the germline V gene, CDR1 is SGHRS and CDR2 is YFSETQ. The CDR3 sequence: CASSVQGVTGNTIYF. CDR3 coding DNA: TGCGCCAGCAGCGTCCAGGGGGTGACTGGAAACACCATATATTTT.

The V and J genes are TRBV12-1 and TRBJ2-5; TRBD2, the table's D call, lacks a check against the DNA. TRBV12-1 represents a pseudogene. This CDR3 is 17 amino acids long. CDR3 protein: CASSFLERGGLRETQYF. The CDR3 coding sequence is TGTGCCAGCAGCTTTTTGGAGCGGGGGGGCCTCAGAGAGACCCAGTACTTC.

The V and J genes are TRBV5-1 and TRBJ1-6; 7 positions match TRBD1. V was clipped by 5 bases and J by 6 bases; unmatched bases: 2. CDR3 length equals 13 residues. Germline loops: CDR1 SGHRS, CDR2 YFSETQ. The CDR3 loop is CASRWTGNSPLHF. In DNA, the CDR3 is TGCGCCAGCAGATGGACAGGTAATTCACCCCTCCACTTT.

The chain employs TRBV18 and TRBJ2-2; D may correspond to TRBD1 or TRBD2 (5 bases each). The CDR3 loop spans 14 amino acids. V shed 3 bases and J shed 5 bases, with 10 bases lying between them. The germline CDR1 and CDR2 sequences are KGHSH and LQKENI. The CDR3 nucleotides read TGTGCCAGCTCACCGGCCAGGGAGACCGGGGAGCTGTTTTTT. It codes for CASSPARETGELFF. The full variable domain, its missing parts supplied by reference TRBV18 and TRBJ2-2, is NAGVMQNPRHLVRRRGQEARLRCSPMKGHSHVYWYRQLPEEGLKFMVYLQKENIIDESGMPKERFSAEFPKEGPSILRIQQVVRGDSAAYFCASSPARETGELFFGEGSRLTVL.

The genes are TRBV7-3 and TRBJ1-1; D call uncertain. Deletions cut 1 base from V and 7 bases from J, with 13 bases between. Per the germline V gene, CDR1 is SGHTA and CDR2 is FQGTGA. This CDR3 comprises 14 residues. CDR3 in amino acids: CASSLRGRPDEAFF. CDR3 coding DNA: TGTGCCAGCAGCTTAAGAGGCAGGCCCGATGAAGCTTTCTTT.

The V call is TRBV27, the J call TRBJ1-2; D call uncertain. Germline V gives CDR1 MNHEY, CDR2 SMNVEV (reference sequence). This CDR3 has 24 amino acids. Trimming took off 0 bases at V and 2 bases at J, with 37 bases between the two ends. CDR3 sequence (DNA): TGTGCCAGCAGTTTATCGAGTTCATCGGGCATCAGAATCCTTAGCCCCCAGAAAAACTATGGCTACACCTTC. It yields the protein CASSLSSSSGIRILSPQKNYGYTF.

The J gene is TRBJ1-4, the V gene TRBV6-5; D remains ambiguous. Germline V lookup: CDR1 MNHEY, CDR2 SVGAGI. V was shortened by 8 bases and J by 5 bases, with 15 bases between the two germline ends. The CDR3 totals 14 residues. The CDR3, as DNA: TGTGCCAGCCGACGGCTGACTGGAAATGAAAAACTGTTTTTT. As protein: CASRRLTGNEKLFF.

The rearrangement links TRBV7-2 to TRBJ2-5, with TRBD1 matching over 7 bases. J gave up 6 bases and V 4 bases, and 8 bases lay outside the gene matches. Germline loops: CDR1 SGHTA, CDR2 FQGNSA. The length of the CDR3 is 14 residues. Written as DNA, the CDR3 is TGTGCCAGCAGCTCCCGACAGGGCAGGCAGACCCAGTACTTC. The encoded protein is CASSSRQGRQTQYF.

V is TRBV6-5 and J is TRBJ1-1; D may be TRBD1 (5 bases). V gave up 5 bases and J gave up 0 bases, with 13 bases separating them. The CDR3 extends over 15 amino acids. CDR1 MNHEY and CDR2 SVGAGI come from the germline V gene. The chain's CDR3 is CASSHRTWMNTEAFF. The CDR3 DNA reads TGTGCCAGCAGTCACCGGACATGGATGAACACTGAAGCTTTCTTT.